What follows are 13 T cell receptor beta chains derived from one specimen sequenced in a study of OX40 agonist ivuxolimab in advanced cancers. Clones were sequenced by immunoSEQ multiplex PCR, and TCRdb holds only the in-frame ones, with some missing. Found here are approximately 99,000 clones, around 93% of them singletons; the top ten hold under 0.85%. Sequenced material: CD4+ or CD8+ T cells sorted from blood, taken in a trial of the OX40 agonist ivuxolimab. The receptors were gathered from an adult with an advanced solid tumor such as melanoma, head and neck, liver or kidney cancer.

This chain links TRBV2 with TRBJ2-7; either TRBD1 or TRBD2 may supply D (5 bases each). The CDR3 has 14 amino acids. Trimming removed 3 bases at V and 7 bases at J, with 16 bases between. CDR1 is SNHLY, CDR2 FYNNEI, per germline. The CDR3 DNA reads as TGTGCCAGCAGTGATGCGGGCCCACAGGAAGAGCAGTACTTC. It is translated as CASSDAGPQEEQYF.

The chain recombines TRBV6-5 with TRBJ2-3; D uncertain. This CDR3 region has 14 residues. From germline, CDR1 is MNHEY and CDR2 SVGAGI. V lost 3 bases, J lost 4 bases, and 11 bases lay in between. The CDR3 nucleotides are TGTGCCAGCAGTTATCGTACTGAGGCAGATACGCAGTATTTT. This gives the protein CASSYRTEADTQYF.

The V and J genes are TRBV18 and TRBJ1-2, with a weak D call TRBD1 (5 bases). The CDR3 is 14 residues long. V dropped 0 bases and J dropped 5 bases, with 10 bases sitting between them. Per germline, CDR1 KGHSH and CDR2 LQKENI. The CDR3 loop reads CASSPPPDRYGYTF. In DNA, the CDR3 is TGTGCCAGCTCACCACCACCCGACAGATATGGCTACACCTTC. The entire variable domain, with the rest obtained from reference TRBV18 and TRBJ1-2, is as follows: NAGVMQNPRHLVRRRGQEARLRCSPMKGHSHVYWYRQLPEEGLKFMVYLQKENIIDESGMPKERFSAEFPKEGPSILRIQQVVRGDSAAYFCASSPPPDRYGYTFGSGTRLTVV.

This sequence joins TRBV6-5 and TRBJ1-2, with D possibly being TRBD1 (5 bases). V dropped 6 bases and J dropped 5 bases, with 13 bases sitting between them. This CDR3 comprises 13 residues. Germline assignment: CDR1 MNHEY and CDR2 SVGAGI. CDR3 loop: CASRQDSGYGYTF. The CDR3 DNA is TGTGCCAGCAGACAAGACAGCGGATATGGCTACACCTTC.

A note on this clone: In the same sample, other DNA sequences code for this CDR3. The rearrangement links TRBV2 to TRBJ1-2, with unresolved D. CDR3 length equals 14 residues. Trimming removed 4 bases at V and 7 bases at J, with 16 bases between. Germline CDR1 is SNHLY and CDR2 is FYNNEI. CDR3 nucleotide sequence: TGTGCCAGCAGTGTTGGAGGCTTTAAGCGTGGCTACACCTTC. Its translation: CASSVGGFKRGYTF.

The chain recombines TRBV7-8 with TRBJ2-2, with D possibly TRBD2 on 6 matching bases. Germline V gene lookup returns CDR1 SGHVS and CDR2 FQNEAQ. The CDR3 sequence is 14 residues long. Deletions cut 4 bases from V and 6 bases from J, with 12 bases between. The CDR3, as DNA: TGTGCCAGCAGCTCGGGAGTTGGAGCCGGGGAGCTGTTTTTT. It specifies CASSSGVGAGELFF.

The V call is TRBV7-2, the J call TRBJ2-5, with 7 bases fitting TRBD1. Trimming at V came to 5 bases and at J to 2 bases, leaving 2 bases not matched to a gene. Germline lookup yields CDR1 SGHTA and CDR2 FQGNSA. The CDR3 consists of 13 residues. This CDR3 reads CASSKGQQETQYF. The CDR3 bases are TGTGCCAGCAGCAAGGGACAGCAAGAGACCCAGTACTTC.

This clone was observed once. The chain couples TRBV27 to TRBJ2-7, with D possibly being TRBD1 (6 bases). V was trimmed by 4 bases and J by 6 bases, leaving 22 bases between them. The CDR3 is 16 residues long. Germline CDR1 MNHEY, CDR2 SMNVEV (reference sequence). DNA of the CDR3: TGTGCCAGCAGTTCAAGACGGGACAATCCAGTGGGCGAGCAGTACTTC. It is translated as CASSSRRDNPVGEQYF.

This sequence joins TRBV5-4 and TRBJ1-1; D ambiguous. Trimming took 0 bases from V and 0 from J, leaving 6 bases between them. The CDR3 runs 14 residues. CDR1 is SGHNT and CDR2 is YYREEE in the germline V gene (reference sequence). CDR3 residues: CASSLAAMNTEAFF. CDR3 nucleotide sequence: TGTGCCAGCAGCTTGGCCGCTATGAACACTGAAGCTTTCTTT.

This chain links TRBV29-1 with TRBJ1-2, with 10 bases matching TRBD1. V lost 6 bases, J lost 8 bases, and 3 bases stayed unmatched. Germline CDR1 and CDR2: SQVTM and ANQGSEA. The CDR3 is 11 amino acids. The CDR3 loop reads CSVRQGAGYTF. The CDR3 nucleotides read TGCAGCGTACGACAGGGGGCGGGCTACACCTTC.

The chain has TRBV5-1 and TRBJ2-7; 8 nucleotides line up with TRBD1. The CDR3 length is 15 residues. Trimming cost V 0 bases and J 1 base; bases outside gene matches: 3. Germline V gene lookup returns CDR1 SGHRS and CDR2 YFSETQ. This CDR3 reads CASSLVGDRSYEQYF. For the CDR3, the DNA is TGCGCCAGCAGCTTGGTCGGGGACAGGTCCTACGAGCAGTACTTC.

CDR3 residues: CASSPLAGGRGTGELFF. The CDR3 DNA sequence: TGCGCCAGCAGCCCCCTAGCGGGGGGGCGAGGCACCGGGGAGCTGTTTTTT. The V and J genes are TRBV5-1 and TRBJ2-2, with TRBD2 matching over 12 bases. Trimming at V came to 4 bases and at J to 4 bases, leaving 8 bases not matched to a gene. Germline V gene data show CDR1 as SGHRS and CDR2 as YFSETQ. This CDR3 contains 17 residues.

The chain links TRBV19 to TRBJ2-5; D is tentatively TRBD1 or TRBD2 (5 bases each). The V end lost 7 bases, the J end lost 2 bases, and 14 bases lay between the germline ends. The CDR3 covers 14 residues. CDR1 LNHDA and CDR2 SQIVND come from the germline V gene (reference sequence). CDR3 DNA sequence: TGTGCCAGTAAGTCCTGGGGGTCGCAAGAGACCCAGTACTTC. Its protein product is CASKSWGSQETQYF.